This T cell receptor beta chain was sequenced for a study of blood T cell repertoires in COVID-19. Profiled with immunoSEQ multiplex PCR; TCRdb holds only in-frame clones, not every one. In the table there are 50,000 to 55,000 clones, 85% to 90% of which are singletons. The CDR3 spans 12 residues. Germline values: CDR1 SGHNT, CDR2 YENEEA. Between the trimmed V and J ends, which lost 5 bases and 8 bases, there was a span of 12 bases. Sample: peripheral blood. This clonotype was sampled from a man aged 50-59 years with acute or convalescent COVID-19. The chain combines TRBV11-3 with TRBJ1-1; possible D gene TRBD1, 6 bases. The CDR3: CASSLIGQEAFF. CDR3 DNA: TGTGCCAGCAGCCTAATCGGACAGGAAGCTTTCTTT. The full variable domain, completed using reference TRBV11-3 and TRBJ1-1, is EAGVVQSPRYKIIEKKQPVAFWCNPISGHNTLYWYLQNLGQGPELLIRYENEEAVDDSQLPKDRFSAERLKGVDSTLKIQPAELGDSAVYLCASSLIGQEAFFGQGTRLTVV.